The next 10 T cell receptor beta chains were all read from a single sample in a study of prognosis after radiotherapy for stage I lung cancer (TCRdb year 2021). Instrument used: Illumina HiSeq 3000. Two rounds of multiplex PCR on genomic DNA were used to amplify the TCR beta CDR3 region. In the first round of PCR, primers specific to each TRBV and TRBJ gene were used, and the primer sequences are filed in Chinese patent CN105087789A. TCRdb applied fastp at Q25 and MiXCR to the public reads, then kept only in-frame beta chains. When rows share a CDR3 protein, they turn into one entry using the most common DNA and genes. This sample is represented by fewer than 35,000 distinct CDR3 sequences; approximately 31% of them were singletons. The top ten clones comprise about an eighth of the sample. Sequencing used PBMCs, obtained before or after stereotactic body radiation therapy (not recorded which). The receptors stem from a donor aged 50 or older with non-small cell lung cancer.

This clonotype is categorized as medium-sized. V gene TRBV5-1 combines with J gene TRBJ2-7; D might be TRBD1 (6 bases). The CDR3 has 15 residues. Trimming took 5 bases from V and 2 from J, leaving 17 bases between them. Germline assignment: CDR1 SGHRS and CDR2 YFSETQ. The CDR3 DNA follows: TGCGCCAGCAGTTACGGACAGCAAACAACCTACGAGCAGTACTTC. Protein product: CASSYGQQTTYEQYF.

In this sample, this clonotype turned up a few times. This sequence joins TRBV5-4 and TRBJ1-4, with 7 bases lining up with TRBD1. This CDR3 comprises 15 residues. CDR1 is SGHNT, CDR2 YYREEE, per germline (reference sequence). V was pared by 4 bases and J by 2 bases, with 5 bases of the junction left unmatched. The CDR3 DNA reads TGTGCCAGCAGCCTGAGACAGGGTACTAATGAAAAACTGTTTTTT. Protein sequence: CASSLRQGTNEKLFF.

With respect to this clonotype: Sequence at one end of the junction differs from germline and may be a read error. J is TRBJ1-1 and V is TRBV5-6; no firm D call. CDR1 SGHDT and CDR2 YYEEEE come from the germline V gene. This CDR3 has 11 residues. The chain's CDR3 is CASSLNAEAFF. The CDR3 DNA is TGTGCCAGCAGCTTGAACGCTGAAGCTTTCTTT.

This clonotype has a count of ten or more. The rearrangement uses TRBV20-1 and TRBJ2-7, with D maybe TRBD2 (6 bases). Germline V gene sequence: CDR1 DFQATT, CDR2 SNEGSKA (reference sequence). Trimming shortened V by 3 bases and J by 0 bases, and 9 bases separated the two germline ends. The CDR3 is 13 residues long. CDR3 DNA: TGCAGTGCTAGGGGAGGATACTCCTACGAGCAGTACTTC. Amino acids: CSARGGYSYEQYF.

In regard to this clonotype: A far larger clone is only one base removed, so a read error is likely. The chain couples TRBV7-9 to TRBJ2-7; the D gene is possibly TRBD1 (6 bases). Looked up from germline, CDR1 is SEHNR and CDR2 is FQNEAQ (reference sequence). Deletions cut 5 bases from V and 3 bases from J, with 14 bases between. The length of the CDR3 is 14 residues. CDR3 region: CASSLGHGSYEQYF. In DNA form, the CDR3 reads TGTGCCAGCAGCCTGGGACATGGAAGCTACGAGCAGTACTTC.

On this clonotype: A much larger clone is a single base away; this may be a read error. This chain uses TRBV6-2 or TRBV6-3 with TRBJ1-4; TRBD1 aligns across 7 bases. CDR1 and CDR2 from the germline V gene are MNHEY and SVGEGT. Trimming at V came to 5 bases and at J to 7 bases, leaving 10 bases not matched to a gene. This CDR3 comprises 15 residues. CDR3 DNA sequence: TGTGCCAGCAGTCCTAATGGACAGGCACCTGAAAAACTGTTTTTT. Protein sequence: CASSPNGQAPEKLFF.

This clonotype is judged medium-sized (0.01 to 0.1%). The genes are TRBV6-5 and TRBJ2-1, with D possibly TRBD2 on 5 matching bases. The CDR3 spans 15 residues. CDR1 and CDR2 (germline): MNHEY, SVGAGI. V lost 2 bases and J lost 0, with 8 bases in between. CDR3 in DNA: TGTGCCAGCAGTTACGGGAGAAGCTCCTACAATGAGCAGTTCTTC. Translating it yields CASSYGRSSYNEQFF.

This clonotype was observed at least ten times. V usage is TRBV6-5 and J usage is TRBJ2-5; TRBD2 matches at 8 bases. In germline, CDR1 is MNHEY, CDR2 SVGAGI. This CDR3 has 16 residues. V dropped 3 bases and J dropped 2; count of bases not matched to a gene: 8. The CDR3 region has the DNA TGTGCCAGCAGTTATCCGGGGGGGAGAAGACAAGAGACCCAGTACTTC. This translates into CASSYPGGRRQETQYF.

This clonotype was seen at least ten times. V usage is TRBV30 and J usage is TRBJ2-7; D tentatively reads TRBD1 or TRBD2 (5 bases each). Per germline, CDR1 GTSNPN and CDR2 SVGIG (reference sequence). The CDR3 contains 14 residues. V was trimmed by 4 bases and J by 6 bases, leaving 19 bases between them. The CDR3 protein is CAWTRTGPDSEQYF. CDR3 DNA: TGTGCCTGGACGAGAACGGGGCCCGACAGCGAGCAGTACTTC.

This clonotype was counted ten times or more. The chain couples TRBV10-3 to TRBJ1-2, with TRBD1 matching over 8 bases. The germline V gene has CDR1 ENHRY and CDR2 SYGVKD. V lost 6 bases, J lost 5 bases, and 5 bases stayed unmatched. This CDR3 has 13 residues. The CDR3 DNA sequence: TGTGCCATCAGCCCCGGGACAGGATATGGCTACACCTTC. Translated: CAISPGTGYGYTF.